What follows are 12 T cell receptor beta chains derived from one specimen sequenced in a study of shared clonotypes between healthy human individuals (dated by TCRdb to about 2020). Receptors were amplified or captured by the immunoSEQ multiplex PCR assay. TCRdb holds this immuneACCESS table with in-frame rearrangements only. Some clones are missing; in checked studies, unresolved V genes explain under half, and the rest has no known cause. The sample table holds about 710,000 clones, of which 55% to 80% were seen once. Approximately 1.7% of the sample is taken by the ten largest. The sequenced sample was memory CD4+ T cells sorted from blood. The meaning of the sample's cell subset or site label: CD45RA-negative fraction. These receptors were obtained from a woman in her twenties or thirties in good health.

The CDR3 sequence: CASSLVSSLNTEAFF. DNA of the CDR3: TGTGCCAGCAGCTTGGTTAGCTCCTTGAACACTGAAGCTTTCTTT. The chain couples TRBV5-6 to TRBJ1-1; D is uncertain. Germline CDR1 and CDR2: SGHDT and YYEEEE. The CDR3 sequence is 15 residues long. V lost 0 bases, J lost 0 bases, and 9 bases lay in between.

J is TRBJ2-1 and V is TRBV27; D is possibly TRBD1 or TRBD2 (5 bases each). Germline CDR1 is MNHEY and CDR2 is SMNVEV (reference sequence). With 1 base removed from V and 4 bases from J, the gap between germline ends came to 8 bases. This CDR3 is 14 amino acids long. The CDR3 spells CASSLWGGYNEQFF. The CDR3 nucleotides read TGTGCCAGCAGTTTATGGGGCGGGTACAATGAGCAGTTCTTC.

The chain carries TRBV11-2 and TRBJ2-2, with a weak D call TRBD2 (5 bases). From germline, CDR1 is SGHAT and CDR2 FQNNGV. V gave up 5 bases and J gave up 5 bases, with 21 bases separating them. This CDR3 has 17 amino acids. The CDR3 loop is CASSHRLEGPATGELFF. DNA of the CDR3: TGTGCCAGCAGCCACCGGCTAGAGGGCCCCGCGACCGGGGAGCTGTTTTTT.

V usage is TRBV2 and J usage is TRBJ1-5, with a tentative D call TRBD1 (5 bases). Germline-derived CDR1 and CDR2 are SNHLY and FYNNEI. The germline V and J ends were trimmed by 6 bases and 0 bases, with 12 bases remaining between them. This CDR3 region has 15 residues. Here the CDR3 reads CASRPGRNSNQPQHF. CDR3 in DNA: TGTGCCAGCAGACCGGGACGGAATAGCAATCAGCCCCAGCATTTT.

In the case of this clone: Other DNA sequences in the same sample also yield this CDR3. CDR3: CASSFQGGRNTEAFF. DNA for the CDR3: TGTGCCAGCAGCTTTCAGGGGGGACGGAACACTGAAGCTTTCTTT. The chain carries TRBV7-9 and TRBJ1-1, with 7 positions matching TRBD1. V shed 3 bases and J 1 base; nucleotides not matched to a gene: 5. This CDR3 region has 15 residues. From germline, CDR1 is SEHNR and CDR2 FQNEAQ (reference sequence).

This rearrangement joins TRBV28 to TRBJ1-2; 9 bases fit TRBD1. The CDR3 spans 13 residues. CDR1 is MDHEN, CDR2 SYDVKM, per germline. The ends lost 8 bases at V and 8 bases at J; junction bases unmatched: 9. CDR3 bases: TGTGCCAGCGGCACCGGGACAGGGCACGGCTACACCTTC. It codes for CASGTGTGHGYTF.

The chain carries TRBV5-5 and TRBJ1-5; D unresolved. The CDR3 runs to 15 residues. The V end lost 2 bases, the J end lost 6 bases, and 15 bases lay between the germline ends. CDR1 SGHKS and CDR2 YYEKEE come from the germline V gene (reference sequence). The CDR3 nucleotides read TGTGCCAGCAGCTTTGCCGACCGCGGTAGTCAGCCCCAGCATTTT. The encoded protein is CASSFADRGSQPQHF.

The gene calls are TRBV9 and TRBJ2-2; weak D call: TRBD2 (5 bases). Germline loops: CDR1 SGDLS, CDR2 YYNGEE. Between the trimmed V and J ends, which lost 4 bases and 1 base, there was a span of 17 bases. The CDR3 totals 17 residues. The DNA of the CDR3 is TGTGCCAGCAGCCCCCACGGCGGGCGTGAGAACACCGGGGAGCTGTTTTTT. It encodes CASSPHGGRENTGELFF.

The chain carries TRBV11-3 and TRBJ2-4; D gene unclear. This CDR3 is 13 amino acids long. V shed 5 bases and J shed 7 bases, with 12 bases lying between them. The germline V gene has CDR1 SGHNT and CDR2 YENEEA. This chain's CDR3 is CASSPQTANIQYF. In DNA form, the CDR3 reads TGTGCCAGCAGCCCCCAGACCGCTAACATTCAGTACTTC.

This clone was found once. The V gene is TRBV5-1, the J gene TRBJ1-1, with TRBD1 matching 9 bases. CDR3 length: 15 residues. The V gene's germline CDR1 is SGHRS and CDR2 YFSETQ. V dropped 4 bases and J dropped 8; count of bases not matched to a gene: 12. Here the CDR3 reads CASSHSRDRDREAFF. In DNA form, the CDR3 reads TGCGCCAGCAGCCACTCAAGGGACAGGGACCGAGAAGCTTTCTTT.

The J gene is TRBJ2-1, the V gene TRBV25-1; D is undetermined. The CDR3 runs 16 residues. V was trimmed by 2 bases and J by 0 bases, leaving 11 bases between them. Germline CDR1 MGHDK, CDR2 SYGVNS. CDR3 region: CASSETAARSYNEQFF. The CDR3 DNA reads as TGTGCCAGCAGTGAAACGGCGGCCCGCTCCTACAATGAGCAGTTCTTC. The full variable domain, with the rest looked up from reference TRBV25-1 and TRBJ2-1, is EADIYQTPRYLVIGTGKKITLECSQTMGHDKMYWYQQDPGMELHLIHYSYGVNSTEKGDLSSESTVSRIRTEHFPLTLESARPSHTSQYLCASSETAARSYNEQFFGPGTRLTVL.

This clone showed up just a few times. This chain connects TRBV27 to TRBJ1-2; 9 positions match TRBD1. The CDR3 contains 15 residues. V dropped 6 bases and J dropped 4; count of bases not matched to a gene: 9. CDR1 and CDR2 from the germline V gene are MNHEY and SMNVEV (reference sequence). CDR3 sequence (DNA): TGTGCCAGCAGAAACCTACAGGGGGCTAGCTATGGCTACACCTTC. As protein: CASRNLQGASYGYTF.